A selection of T cell receptor beta chains follows, all from one sample in a study of T cell changes during pregnancy in multiple sclerosis. Data came from immunoSEQ multiplex PCR; TCRdb stores just in-frame clones and leaves some out. Of some 46,000 clones listed, 80% to 95% are singletons. Sequenced input: peripheral blood. The receptors derive from a female donor with multiple sclerosis, enrolled in a pregnancy study. Both conserved end residues are part of each CDR3. D genes are given only for firm matches. Clone size is shown for a subset of rows, as once, few, many or a class of expanded clone.

CDR3	DNA	D	V	J	size
CASSSRDRAYNEQFF	TGTGCCAGCAGCTCGAGGGACAGGGCCTACAATGAGCAGTTCTTC	TRBD1	TRBV5-4	TRBJ2-1	-
CASSEGSGALWDTQYF	TGTGCCAGCAGTGAAGGTTCAGGGGCTCTTTGGGATACGCAGTATTTT	-	TRBV6-4	TRBJ2-3	-
CASSLGERDTQYF	TGCGCCAGCAGCTTGGGGGAGAGGGATACGCAGTATTTT	-	TRBV5-1	TRBJ2-3	-
CASSLGGNTGELFF	TGTGCCAGCAGTTTAGGGGGAAACACCGGGGAGCTGTTTTTT	-	TRBV13	TRBJ2-2	once
CASSPQTPGLAGGNEQYF	TGTGCCAGCAGCCCCCAGACCCCAGGACTAGCGGGAGGCAACGAGCAGTACTTC	TRBD2	TRBV9	TRBJ2-7	-
CASSLWTSSSGSNSYEQYF	TGCGCCAGCAGCCTATGGACTTCATCCAGCGGGTCCAATTCCTACGAGCAGTACTTC	-	TRBV5-1	TRBJ2-7	-
CASSQSGFTDTQYF	TGTGCCAGCAGCCAAAGCGGATTCACAGATACGCAGTATTTT	-	TRBV7-3	TRBJ2-3	-
CASSSGLNSYNEQFF	TGTGCCAGCAGTTCGGGACTTAACTCCTACAATGAGCAGTTCTTC	-	TRBV7-2	TRBJ2-1	-
CASSFDGLSGNTIYF	TGCGCCAGCAGCTTTGACGGACTCTCTGGAAACACCATATATTTT	-	TRBV5-1	TRBJ1-3	-
CAWSVTSRNQPQHF	TGTGCCTGGAGTGTAACCAGTCGAAATCAGCCCCAGCATTTT	-	TRBV30	TRBJ1-5	-
CASSRGQGIDTQYF	TGTGCCAGCAGCCGAGGACAGGGAATAGATACGCAGTATTTT	TRBD1	TRBV25-1	TRBJ2-3	-
CASSLQPGTSGGSSYNEQFF	TGCGCCAGCAGCCTGCAACCCGGGACTAGCGGGGGAAGCTCCTACAATGAGCAGTTCTTC	TRBD2	TRBV5-1	TRBJ2-1	-
CASSSYQGGNTEAFF	TGTGCCAGCAGTTCCTATCAGGGCGGGAACACTGAAGCTTTCTTT	-	TRBV6-5	TRBJ1-1	-
CASLASTDTQYF	TGTGCCAGCTTGGCGAGCACAGATACGCAGTATTTT	-	TRBV2	TRBJ2-3	-
CASSLDSVGINEQFF	TGTGCCAGCAGCTTAGATAGCGTGGGTATCAATGAGCAGTTCTTC	-	TRBV11-2	TRBJ2-1	once
CSVVATEYQREQYF	TGCAGCGTTGTAGCTACCGAATACCAGCGGGAGCAGTACTTC	-	TRBV29-1	TRBJ2-7	-
CASREGQRGQGYTF	TGTGCCAGCAGAGAGGGGCAGCGGGGCCAAGGCTACACCTTC	-	TRBV2	TRBJ1-2	few
CASSQLQGLGKNIQYF	TGTGCCAGCAGCCAACTACAGGGGTTGGGCAAAAACATTCAGTACTTC	TRBD1	TRBV4-2	TRBJ2-4	-
CASSVVGATGELFF	TGTGCCAGCAGCGTAGTGGGGGCGACCGGGGAGCTGTTTTTT	-	TRBV9	TRBJ2-2	-
CASSRVLIGSGANVLTF	TGCGCCAGCAGCCGGGTCTTAATAGGCTCTGGGGCCAACGTCCTGACTTTC	-	TRBV4-1	TRBJ2-6	-
CASSPIRERKQFF	TGCGCCAGCAGCCCCATTCGGGAACGGAAGCAGTTCTTC	-	TRBV10-1	TRBJ2-1	few
CAIRAGDGTDTQYF	TGTGCCATCAGGGCGGGGGACGGCACAGATACGCAGTATTTT	TRBD2	TRBV10-3	TRBJ2-3	-
CASSATGVPTEAFF	TGTGCCAGCAGTGCGACAGGGGTGCCCACTGAAGCTTTCTTT	TRBD1	TRBV27	TRBJ1-1	once
CASSSGASYEQYF	TGTGCCAGCAGCTCGGGAGCGTCCTACGAGCAGTACTTC	-	TRBV7-9	TRBJ2-7	-
CASNQSAQIAEAFF	TGTGCCAGCAACCAATCGGCTCAGATCGCTGAAGCTTTCTTT	-	TRBV21-1	TRBJ1-1	-
CATSRASSSEAFF	TGTGCCACCAGCAGAGCGTCCAGCTCTGAAGCTTTCTTT	-	TRBV15	TRBJ1-1	-
CASSKGQDYGYTF	TGCGCCAGCAGCAAAGGGCAGGACTATGGCTACACCTTC	-	TRBV5-1	TRBJ1-2	-
CASSLVGTGSGDTQYF	TGTGCCAGCAGCTTAGTTGGGACAGGGTCGGGAGATACGCAGTATTTT	TRBD1	TRBV11-2	TRBJ2-3	-
CASSLIRSSWGYTF	TGTGCCAGCAGCTTAATCCGGTCCTCCTGGGGCTACACCTTC	-	TRBV7-2	TRBJ1-2	-
CASSKGAGDTQYF	TGCGCCAGCAGCAAGGGGGCAGGGGATACGCAGTATTTT	TRBD1	TRBV4-1	TRBJ2-3	once
CASSFDGINYGYTF	TGCGCCAGCAGCTTTGACGGAATTAACTATGGCTACACCTTC	-	TRBV5-1	TRBJ1-2	-
CASSADRGAEAFF	TGTGCCAGCAGCGCCGACAGGGGCGCTGAAGCTTTCTTT	TRBD1	TRBV11-2	TRBJ1-1	-
CASSVRGTSGRREQYF	TGTGCCAGCAGCGTCAGGGGGACTAGCGGGAGGCGCGAGCAGTACTTC	TRBD2	TRBV5-6	TRBJ2-7	-
CASSVEGRGKGELFF	TGTGCCAGCAGCGTAGAGGGGAGGGGCAAGGGGGAGCTGTTTTTT	TRBD2	TRBV9	TRBJ2-2	-
CASKRTSGSDNDEQYF	TGTGCCAGCAAACGGACTAGCGGGAGTGATAACGACGAGCAGTACTTC	TRBD2	TRBV5-4	TRBJ2-7	-
CASRGSSADSYNEQFF	TGTGCCAGTAGAGGGAGTAGCGCCGACTCCTACAATGAGCAGTTCTTC	-	TRBV19	TRBJ2-1	few
CASIVGQGGQPQHF	TGTGCCAGCATAGTGGGTCAGGGAGGTCAGCCCCAGCATTTT	-	TRBV28	TRBJ1-5	-
CASSLREGTEAFF	TGTGCCAGCAGCTTAAGGGAGGGCACTGAAGCTTTCTTT	-	TRBV7-6	TRBJ1-1	-
CASSPRDRENQPQHF	TGTGCCAGCAGTCCCCGGGACAGGGAGAATCAGCCCCAGCATTTT	TRBD1	TRBV6-5	TRBJ1-5	medium-sized
CAWSTDGGTDTQYF	TGCGCCTGGAGTACGGATGGGGGCACAGATACGCAGTATTTT	-	TRBV30	TRBJ2-3	-
CASTPYTDGLSYNEQFF	TGTGCCAGTACCCCTTACACGGACGGCCTATCCTACAATGAGCAGTTCTTC	-	TRBV21-1	TRBJ2-1	-
CASAGGDGYTF	TGTGCCAGCGCAGGGGGCGATGGCTACACCTTC	TRBD1	TRBV19	TRBJ1-2	-
CASSHRGQDYGETQYF	TGTGCCAGCAGCCATCGTGGACAGGACTACGGGGAGACCCAGTACTTC	-	TRBV13	TRBJ2-5	-
CASSDQGGNTEAFF	TGCGCCAGCAGTGATCAGGGAGGGAACACTGAAGCTTTCTTT	-	TRBV10-2	TRBJ1-1	-
CASSSTPGPGPDKVHEQFF	TGTGCCAGCAGCTCAACCCCGGGCCCAGGGCCAGATAAAGTCCATGAGCAGTTCTTC	-	TRBV13	TRBJ2-1	-
CASSTYTDTQYF	TGTGCCAGCAGCACCTACACAGATACGCAGTATTTT	-	TRBV7-2	TRBJ2-3	-
CASSTLAASSYEQYF	TGTGCCAGCAGTACTCTAGCGGCGAGCTCCTACGAGCAGTACTTC	TRBD2	TRBV6-1	TRBJ2-7	-
CAWTGGQAENQPQHF	TGTGCCTGGACGGGGGGACAGGCCGAAAATCAGCCCCAGCATTTT	TRBD1	TRBV30	TRBJ1-5	-
CASSGWDPPSYEQYF	TGTGCCAGCAGCGGCTGGGACCCTCCATCCTACGAGCAGTACTTC	-	TRBV7-9	TRBJ2-7	-
CASSEGGTVNEKLFF	TGTGCCAGCAGTGAAGGCGGGACAGTTAATGAAAAACTGTTTTTT	TRBD1	TRBV25-1	TRBJ1-4	-
CSAAGRGAGRAFF	TGCAGCGCCGCAGGGAGGGGGGCTGGCCGAGCTTTCTTT	-	TRBV29-1	TRBJ1-1	-
CASSSTPAGQGGVNTEAFF	TGTGCCAGCAGCTCCACCCCGGCGGGTCAGGGGGGGGTGAACACTGAAGCTTTCTTT	TRBD1	TRBV7-3	TRBJ1-1	-
CSAGQGGTDTQYF	TGCAGCGCCGGACAGGGAGGAACAGATACGCAGTATTTT	TRBD1	TRBV29-1	TRBJ2-3	-
CASSPSTDTQYF	TGTGCCAGCAGCCCTAGCACAGATACGCAGTATTTT	-	TRBV7-2	TRBJ2-3	-
CASTPRTGPLMNTEAFF	TGCGCCAGCACCCCCCGGACAGGACCACTCATGAACACTGAAGCTTTCTTT	TRBD1	TRBV4-1	TRBJ1-1	-
CASSESVGGTF	TGTGCCAGCAGTGAATCTGTTGGGGGGACCTTC	-	TRBV6-1	TRBJ1-2	-
CASSPMVDVDTQYF	TGTGCCAGCAGCCCGATGGTAGACGTGGATACGCAGTATTTT	-	TRBV7-9	TRBJ2-3	-
CASSQPRLGTYNEQFF	TGCGCCAGCAGCCAACCGCGACTAGGTACTTACAATGAGCAGTTCTTC	-	TRBV4-1	TRBJ2-1	-
CASSFVGVGETQYF	TGTGCCAGCAGCTTCGTGGGGGTTGGCGAGACCCAGTACTTC	-	TRBV7-4	TRBJ2-5	-